The clone carrying this T cell receptor (beta chain) was recorded once. The antigen is undetermined. Isolating CD4+ T cells followed around nine days of culture. A positive SARS-CoV-2 PCR test fell between March and December 2020. Participants completed two doses of the BNT162b2 or mRNA-1273 vaccine. Here immunoSEQ multiplex PCR was the method, and the copy in TCRdb shows in-frame clones only, minus some. Altogether under 40,000 clones are present, about 68% being singletons, with the ten largest covering about 6.4%. The data derive from a study of vaccination effects on CD4 cells after COVID-19. Study information: Both early and late time points after vaccination provided samples from three convalescent patients. Median timing of post-vaccine samples was 72 days after the second dose. Researchers reported culturing more than 1.5 million PBMC in each well, adding 8 to 10 IU/ml IL-2 and about 10 ug/ml peptides. General study points: In the late period after vaccination, infection- and vaccine-induced clones contracted markedly.

In germline, CDR1 is MNHEY, CDR2 SVGAGI. This CDR3 region has 12 residues. V shed 6 bases and J 7 bases; nucleotides not matched to a gene: 4. The genes are TRBV6-5 and TRBJ1-2; TRBD1 matches at 8 bases. Sequences were derived from CD4+ T cells from PBMCs cultured without peptide, sampled after COVID-19 vaccination. This receptor was obtained from a human donor who had a prior SARS-CoV-2 infection. The CDR3 protein is CASSQGARGYTF. CDR3 coding DNA: TGTGCCAGCAGCCAGGGGGCGCGTGGCTACACCTTC.